The text below deals with one TCR beta chain. Clones were read by immunoSEQ multiplex PCR, and TCRdb kept only the in-frame ones, dropping some. The data hold under 60,000 clones, with roughly 90% observed a single time. This sample was included in a study of blood T cell repertoires in COVID-19. Study at large: Samples of COVID-19 (acute and convalescent) were obtained from the United States, Italy and Spain.

The CDR3 has 15 residues. Trimming at V came to 5 bases and at J to 6 bases, leaving 9 bases not matched to a gene. CDR1 and CDR2 (germline): SEHNR, FQNEAQ (reference sequence). The sequenced material came from peripheral blood. This sequence joins TRBV7-9 and TRBJ2-3, with 9 bases that match TRBD1. The receptor was derived from a man aged 45-65 years with acute or convalescent COVID-19. The CDR3 coding sequence is TGTGCCAGCAGCATTGGACAGGGGAGGTCGGATACGCAGTATTTT. Translated, it gives CASSIGQGRSDTQYF.